What follows are 17 T cell receptor beta chains derived from one specimen sequenced in a study of blood T cell repertoires in COVID-19. The data were produced by immunoSEQ multiplex PCR, yet TCRdb's version contains in-frame clones alone and is incomplete. Among tens of thousands of clones listed, about 82% were seen once. Specimen: peripheral blood. The receptor set was obtained from a man aged 50 or older with active COVID-19.

This clone was counted a single time. V is TRBV9 and J is TRBJ2-5; D possibly corresponds to TRBD1 (5 bases). Per the germline V gene, CDR1 is SGDLS and CDR2 is YYNGEE. This CDR3 contains 14 residues. V dropped 0 bases and J dropped 4 bases, with 10 bases sitting between them. The CDR3 coding sequence is TGTGCCAGCAGCGTAGAAGGGGTGAGAGAGACCCAGTACTTC. Its translation: CASSVEGVRETQYF.

This clone was counted a few times. This rearrangement joins TRBV28 to TRBJ1-3; D is ambiguous. The length of the CDR3 is 12 residues. Germline assignment: CDR1 MDHEN and CDR2 SYDVKM. The germline V and J ends were trimmed by 7 bases and 8 bases, with 12 bases remaining between them. The CDR3 DNA follows: TGTGCCAGCACCTCCCTAAGCGACACCATATATTTT. Translating it yields CASTSLSDTIYF.

CDR3 protein: CASGPGGGVDTQYF. The CDR3 bases are TGCGCCAGCGGACCGGGTGGGGGGGTAGATACGCAGTATTTT. V is TRBV5-1 and J is TRBJ2-3; 7 nucleotides agree with TRBD2. The CDR3 extends over 14 amino acids. Germline-derived CDR1 and CDR2 are SGHRS and YFSETQ. J was trimmed by 5 bases and V by 7 bases; bases with no gene match: 10.

J is TRBJ2-1 and V is TRBV24-1, with 7 bases that match TRBD1. The CDR3 spans 16 residues. V shed 7 bases and J 4 bases; nucleotides not matched to a gene: 12. Germline V gives CDR1 KGHDR, CDR2 SFDVKD. CDR3 residues: CATSGITGERYNEQFF. The CDR3 region has the DNA TGTGCCACCAGCGGAATTACAGGGGAGCGGTACAATGAGCAGTTCTTC.

This chain links TRBV9 with TRBJ1-1, with D unclear. Trimming shortened V by 4 bases and J by 0 bases, and 10 bases separated the two germline ends. Germline V gives CDR1 SGDLS, CDR2 YYNGEE. This CDR3 spans 14 amino acids. The CDR3 loop reads CASSTTGMNTEAFF. As DNA, the CDR3 is TGTGCCAGCAGCACCACGGGGATGAACACTGAAGCTTTCTTT.

V and J are TRBV23-1 and TRBJ1-4; the D gene is possibly TRBD1 (6 bases). Being an ORF, TRBV23-1 has a function that is uncertain. The length of the CDR3 is 15 residues. The V end was cut by 2 bases, the J end by 5 bases, with 12 bases between. The CDR3 here is CASSQQDRLNEKLFF. DNA for the CDR3: TGCGCCAGCAGTCAACAGGACAGACTCAATGAAAAACTGTTTTTT.

V and J are TRBV28 and TRBJ1-1; 9 bases agree with TRBD1. The length of the CDR3 is 14 residues. Per the germline V gene, CDR1 is MDHEN and CDR2 is SYDVKM. V lost 7 bases to trimming and J lost 1 base; unmatched junction nucleotides: 4. The CDR3 DNA is TGTGCCAGCACCCGGACAGGGGCGAACACTGAAGCTTTCTTT. Translated: CASTRTGANTEAFF.

The rearrangement joins TRBV5-8 to TRBJ2-1; D not certain. The germline gives CDR1 SGHTS, CDR2 YDEGEE. The ends were cut back, 1 base at V and 2 bases at J, with 10 bases in the middle. CDR3 size: 15 residues. The chain's CDR3 is CASSLRVSPYNEQFF. The CDR3 nucleotides are TGTGCCAGCAGCTTGCGGGTTAGCCCCTACAATGAGCAGTTCTTC.

The chain recombines TRBV3-1 (or the pseudogene TRBV3-2) with TRBJ1-2; a weak D match, TRBD1 (6 bases). The length of the CDR3 is 15 residues. V was cut by 4 bases and J by 7 bases, with 19 bases left in between. The germline CDR1 and CDR2 sequences are LGHDT and YNNKEL (reference sequence). The CDR3 sequence is CASSPLDQGLAGYTF. The CDR3 region has the DNA TGTGCCAGCAGCCCACTAGACCAGGGGCTGGCTGGCTACACCTTC.

This clone appeared once. The chain recombines TRBV24-1 with TRBJ2-5; D gene uncertain. This CDR3 is 12 amino acids long. Germline V CDR1 and CDR2: KGHDR, SFDVKD. V shed 4 bases and J shed 3 bases, with 5 bases lying between them. CDR3 in amino acids: CATSDLEETQYF. The DNA for the CDR3 is TGTGCCACCAGTGACCTAGAAGAGACCCAGTACTTC.

This sequence joins TRBV27 and TRBJ2-1; weak D call: TRBD1 (6 bases). Germline CDR1 and CDR2: MNHEY and SMNVEV (reference sequence). The CDR3 is made up of 15 amino acids. With 6 bases removed from V and 4 bases from J, the gap between germline ends came to 16 bases. The DNA for the CDR3 is TGTGCCAGCAGCACCGGGACACTCAGTTACAATGAGCAGTTCTTC. Translated: CASSTGTLSYNEQFF.

The V call is TRBV9, the J call TRBJ2-1, with TRBD1 identical over 7 bases. This CDR3 region has 14 residues. The J segment lost 4 bases and the V segment lost 3 bases, leaving 4 bases of the junction unmatched. Per germline, CDR1 SGDLS and CDR2 YYNGEE. The CDR3 is CASSEGQSYNEQFF. CDR3 in DNA: TGTGCCAGCAGCGAGGGACAGAGTTACAATGAGCAGTTCTTC.

The chain carries TRBV18 and TRBJ1-6; D is undetermined. The V end lost 3 bases, the J end lost 13 bases, and 13 bases lay between the germline ends. This CDR3 region has 13 residues. CDR1 and CDR2 from the germline V gene are KGHSH and LQKENI. CDR3 sequence reads: CASSPGGQSPLHF. Written as DNA, the CDR3 is TGTGCCAGCTCACCTGGAGGGCAGAGTCCCCTCCACTTT.

This clone was recorded only once. V gene TRBV9 combines with J gene TRBJ1-2; D uncertain. Trimming pared 3 bases from V and 8 bases from J, leaving 17 bases between. The CDR3 runs to 14 residues. Germline V gene lookup returns CDR1 SGDLS and CDR2 YYNGEE. In DNA form, the CDR3 reads TGTGCCAGCAGCGAGGCGGTGGCCCCGGGGGGCTACACCTTC. This sequence encodes CASSEAVAPGGYTF.

This clone came up once. The chain combines TRBV9 with TRBJ2-1; 13 bases map to TRBD2. This CDR3 is built from 17 residues. The germline V gene has CDR1 SGDLS and CDR2 YYNGEE. J was trimmed by 4 bases and V by 3 bases; bases with no gene match: 7. For the CDR3, the DNA is TGTGCCAGCAGCGCCGGGCTGGGACTAGCGGGATACAATGAGCAGTTCTTC. Amino acids: CASSAGLGLAGYNEQFF.

The V gene is TRBV3-1 (or the pseudogene TRBV3-2), the J gene TRBJ2-5; 8 positions agree with TRBD1. CDR3 size: 17 residues. CDR1 is LGHDT and CDR2 is YNNKEL in the germline V gene (reference sequence). Trimming cost V 0 bases and J 5 bases; bases outside gene matches: 11. The CDR3 protein is CASSQEIGAQGAETQYF. The CDR3 nucleotides read TGTGCCAGCAGCCAAGAGATAGGGGCCCAGGGGGCGGAGACCCAGTACTTC.

Note on this clone: Distinct nucleotide sequences in the sample also encode this CDR3. This rearrangement joins TRBV3-1 (or the pseudogene TRBV3-2) to TRBJ2-7; D remains unclear. There are 12 residues in the CDR3. Germline CDR1 is LGHDT and CDR2 is YNNKEL (reference sequence). Trimming stripped 0 bases from V and 4 bases from J, with 4 bases between. The chain's CDR3 is CASSQDTYEQYF. DNA for the CDR3: TGTGCCAGCAGCCAAGATACATACGAGCAGTACTTC.